This T cell receptor beta chain came from a study of blood T cell repertoires in COVID-19. The wider study: Both acute and convalescent COVID-19 samples were obtained from the United States, Italy and Spain.

From germline, CDR1 is SGHAT and CDR2 FQNNGV. V shed 5 bases, J shed 8 bases, and the junction held 14 bases outside the gene matches. The CDR3 length is 15 residues. Original processing methods: Using reference gene primer amplification, nucleated cell counts were estimated. Method: immunoSEQ multiplex PCR; TCRdb's copy keeps in-frame clones and lacks some. The V and J calls and clone size come from that table; D and trimming were worked out from the DNA. There are around 220,000 clones in the sample; about 90% occur only once, and 1.9% lies in the top ten. Sequences were obtained from peripheral blood. The chain is built from TRBV11-2 and TRBJ1-2; 7 nucleotides line up with TRBD1. The TCR sequence derives from a man aged 40-49 years with active or convalescent COVID-19. This chain's CDR3 is CASSPKKTGLGGYTF. The CDR3, as DNA: TGTGCCAGCAGCCCAAAAAAGACAGGGTTAGGCGGCTACACCTTC.